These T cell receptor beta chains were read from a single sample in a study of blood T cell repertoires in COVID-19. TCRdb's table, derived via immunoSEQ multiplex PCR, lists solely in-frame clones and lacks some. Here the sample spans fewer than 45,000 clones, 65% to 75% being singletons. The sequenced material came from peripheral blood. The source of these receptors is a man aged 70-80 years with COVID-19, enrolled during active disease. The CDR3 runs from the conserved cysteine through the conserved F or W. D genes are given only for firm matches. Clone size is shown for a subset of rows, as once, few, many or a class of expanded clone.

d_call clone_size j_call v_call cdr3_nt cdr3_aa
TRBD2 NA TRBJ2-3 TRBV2 TGTGCCAGCAGTGGAGCGGGGGGTCGCACAGATACGCAGTATTTT CASSGAGGRTDTQYF
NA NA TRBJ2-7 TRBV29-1 TGCAGCGTTCCTTCGGGTCTCTCCTACGAGCAGTACTTC CSVPSGLSYEQYF
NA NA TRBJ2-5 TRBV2 TGTGCCAGCAGTGAAGCCGGGGTACAAGAGACCCAGTACTTC CASSEAGVQETQYF
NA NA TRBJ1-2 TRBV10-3 TGTGCCATCTCCAACGCGGAGTCCGCTTATGGCTACACCTTC CAISNAESAYGYTF
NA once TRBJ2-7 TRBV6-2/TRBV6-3 TGTGCCAGCAGTAGAAACAGGGCCTACGAGCAGTACTTC CASSRNRAYEQYF
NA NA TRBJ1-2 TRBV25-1 TGTGCCAGCACCTTTGACCCGGGCTATGGCTACACCTTC CASTFDPGYGYTF
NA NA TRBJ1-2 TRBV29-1 TGCAGCGTTGTATTAGGGGGAACTAACTATGGCTACACCTTC CSVVLGGTNYGYTF
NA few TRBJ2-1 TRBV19 TGTGCCAGTAATCAGGACAGTTGGAATGAGCAGTTCTTC CASNQDSWNEQFF
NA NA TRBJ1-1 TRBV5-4 TGTGCCAGCAGCTTTTTCCAGGGTTCCACTGAAGCTTTCTTT CASSFFQGSTEAFF
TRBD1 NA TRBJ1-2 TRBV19 TGTGCCAGTAGGCTAGACAGGGGCTATGGCTACACCTTC CASRLDRGYGYTF
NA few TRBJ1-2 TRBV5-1 TGCGCCAGCAGCTGGGAGATGAACTATGGCTACACCTTC CASSWEMNYGYTF
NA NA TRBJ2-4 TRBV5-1 TGCGCCAGCAGCTTGGCCGATTTGGGCTTGACCAAAAACATTCAGTACTTC CASSLADLGLTKNIQYF
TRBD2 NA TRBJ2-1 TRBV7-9 TGTGCCAGCAGCTTAGGACGTACTAGCGGGAGGTCCTACAATGAGCAGTTCTTC CASSLGRTSGRSYNEQFF
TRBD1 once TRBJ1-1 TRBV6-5 TGTGCCAGCAGTCTAATGACAGGGTATCGCACTGAAGCTTTCTTT CASSLMTGYRTEAFF
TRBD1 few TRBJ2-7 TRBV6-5 TGTGCCAGCAGTTACTCGTGGGGGACAGGGGACCACGAGCAGTACTTC CASSYSWGTGDHEQYF
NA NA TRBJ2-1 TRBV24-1 TGTGCCACCAGTGATGGGGGCAGGGACCCCTACAATGAGCAGTTCTTC CATSDGGRDPYNEQFF
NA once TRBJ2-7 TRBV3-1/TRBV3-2 TGTGCCAGCAGCCAGAGAGAATACGAGCAGTACTTC CASSQREYEQYF
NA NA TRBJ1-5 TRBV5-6 TGTGCCAGCAGTCGACAGGACTTGCTACGAGGGCAGCCCCAGCATTTT CASSRQDLLRGQPQHF